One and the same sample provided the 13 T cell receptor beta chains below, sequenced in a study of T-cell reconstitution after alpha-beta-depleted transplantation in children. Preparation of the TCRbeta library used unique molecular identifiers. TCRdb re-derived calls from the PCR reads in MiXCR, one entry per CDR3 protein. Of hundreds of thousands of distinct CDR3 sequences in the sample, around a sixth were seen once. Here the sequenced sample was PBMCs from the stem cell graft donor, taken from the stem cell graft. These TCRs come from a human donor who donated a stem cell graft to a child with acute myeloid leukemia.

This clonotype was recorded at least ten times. This chain's CDR3 is CSARDVRPDQPQHF. The CDR3, as DNA: TGCAGTGCTAGAGATGTCCGGCCAGATCAGCCCCAGCATTTT. The J gene is TRBJ1-5, the V gene TRBV20-1, with D unresolved. Trimming cost V 0 bases and J 5 bases, with 11 bases left between them. Per the germline V gene, CDR1 is DFQATT and CDR2 is SNEGSKA (reference sequence). This CDR3 comprises 14 residues.

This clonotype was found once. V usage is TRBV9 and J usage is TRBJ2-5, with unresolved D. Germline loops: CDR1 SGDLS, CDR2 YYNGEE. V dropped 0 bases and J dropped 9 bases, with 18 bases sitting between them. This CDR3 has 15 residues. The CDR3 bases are TGTGCCAGCAGCGTAGCATCAGAGGCAGGAATGGCCCAGTACTTC. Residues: CASSVASEAGMAQYF.

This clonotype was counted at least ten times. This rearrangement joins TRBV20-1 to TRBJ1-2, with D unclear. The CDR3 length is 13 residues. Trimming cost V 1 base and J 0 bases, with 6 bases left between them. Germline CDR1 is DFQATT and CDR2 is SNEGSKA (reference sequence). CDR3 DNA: TGCAGTGCTAGAGGCTCTACTAACTATGGCTACACCTTC. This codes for CSARGSTNYGYTF.

CDR3 DNA: TGTGCCAGCTCGTACCGACAGGGGGTTGGTGAACAGCCCCAGCATTTT. Translated, it gives CASSYRQGVGEQPQHF. The rearrangement uses TRBV18 and TRBJ1-5; TRBD1 matches 9 bases. The CDR3 has 16 amino acids. Unmatched junction bases numbered 13, after V lost 6 bases and J lost 7 bases. CDR1 is KGHSH and CDR2 is LQKENI in the germline V gene.

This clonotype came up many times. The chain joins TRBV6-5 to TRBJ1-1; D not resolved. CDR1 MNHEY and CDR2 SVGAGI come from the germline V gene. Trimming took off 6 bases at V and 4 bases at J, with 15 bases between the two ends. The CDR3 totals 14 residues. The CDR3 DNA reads TGTGCCAGCAGCTTCTCCCCTGGGAGCACTGAAGCTTTCTTT. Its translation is CASSFSPGSTEAFF.

The CDR3 DNA follows: TGTGCCAGCAGCCAGAAGGAGCGGGGTCAGGGAGACGAGCAGTACTTC. As protein: CASSQKERGQGDEQYF. V usage is TRBV11-3 and J usage is TRBJ2-7, with 7 bases matching TRBD2. CDR3 length: 16 residues. CDR1 and CDR2 (germline): SGHNT, YENEEA. After removal of 5 bases from V and 5 bases from J, the junction contained 15 bases not matched to a gene.

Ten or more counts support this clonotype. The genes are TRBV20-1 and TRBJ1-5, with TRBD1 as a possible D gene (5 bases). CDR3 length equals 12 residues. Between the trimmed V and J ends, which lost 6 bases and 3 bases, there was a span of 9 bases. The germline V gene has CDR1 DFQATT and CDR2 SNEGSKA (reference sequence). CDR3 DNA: TGCAGTGCAGGGGAACCCAATCAGCCCCAGCATTTT. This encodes CSAGEPNQPQHF.

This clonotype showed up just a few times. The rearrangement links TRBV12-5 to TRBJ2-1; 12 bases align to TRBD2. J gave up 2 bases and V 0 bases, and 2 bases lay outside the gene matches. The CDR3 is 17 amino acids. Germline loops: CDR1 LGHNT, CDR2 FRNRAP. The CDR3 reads CASGLVLAGGTYNEQFF. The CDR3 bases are TGTGCTAGTGGTTTGGTCCTAGCGGGGGGGACCTACAATGAGCAGTTCTTC.

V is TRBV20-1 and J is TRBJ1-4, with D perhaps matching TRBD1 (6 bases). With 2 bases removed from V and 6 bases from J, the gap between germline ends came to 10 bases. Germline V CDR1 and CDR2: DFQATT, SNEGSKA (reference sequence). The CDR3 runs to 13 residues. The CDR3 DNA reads TGCAGTGCTAGAAGGACAGAAGATGAAAAACTGTTTTTT. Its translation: CSARRTEDEKLFF.

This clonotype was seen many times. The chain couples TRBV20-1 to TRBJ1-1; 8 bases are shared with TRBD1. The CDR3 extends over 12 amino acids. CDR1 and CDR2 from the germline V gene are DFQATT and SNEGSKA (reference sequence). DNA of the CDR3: TGCAGGGGGACAGGCATGAACACTGAAGCTTTCTTT. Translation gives CRGTGMNTEAFF.

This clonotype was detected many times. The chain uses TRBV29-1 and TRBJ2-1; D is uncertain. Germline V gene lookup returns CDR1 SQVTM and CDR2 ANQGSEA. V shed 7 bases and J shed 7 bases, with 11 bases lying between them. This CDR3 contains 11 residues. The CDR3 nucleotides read TGCAGCGGCAGTACATCGAATGAGCAGTTCTTC. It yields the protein CSGSTSNEQFF.

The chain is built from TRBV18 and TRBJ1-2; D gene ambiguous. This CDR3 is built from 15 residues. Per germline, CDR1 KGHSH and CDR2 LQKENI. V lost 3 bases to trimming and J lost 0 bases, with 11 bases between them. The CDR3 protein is CASSPLDRANYGYTF. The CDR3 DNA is TGTGCCAGCTCACCTCTCGACCGCGCTAACTATGGCTACACCTTC.

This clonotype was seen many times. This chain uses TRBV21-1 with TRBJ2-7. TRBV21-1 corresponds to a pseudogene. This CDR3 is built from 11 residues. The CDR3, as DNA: TGTGCCAGCGGTCAAGACTACGAGCAGTACGTC. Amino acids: CASGQDYEQYV.